These 11 T cell receptor beta chains came from one sample sequenced in a study of cytomegalovirus exposure and HLA in healthy donors (dated by TCRdb to the late 2010s). The library came from the immunoSEQ multiplex PCR assay. TCRdb's version of the immuneACCESS table is confined to in-frame rearrangements and falls short of the full clone set. An unresolved V gene accounts for under half of the shortfall where checked; the remainder is of unknown origin. The sample contains 150,000 to 200,000 clones, about 88% of them found a single time. Clones ranked in the top ten supply 2% to 2.5% of the sample. The material sequenced was PBMCs. The receptors were gathered from a woman aged 18-29 years in good health and CMV-seronegative.

The chain couples TRBV7-3 to TRBJ2-1; 9 bases align to TRBD1. Germline V CDR1 and CDR2: SGHTA, FQGTGA. Germline trimming cut 11 bases from V and 3 bases from J; bases unmatched to any gene: 5. The CDR3 runs 13 residues. The CDR3 protein is CASGTGLYNEQFF. In DNA, the CDR3 is TGTGCCTCCGGGACAGGGCTCTACAATGAGCAGTTCTTC.

Concerning this clone: At one end the junction does not follow the germline gene, possibly because of a read error. CDR3 sequence (DNA): TGTGCCAGCTCCCTAAGCAGGGACACAGAAGCTTTCTTT. Protein: CASSLSRDTEAFF. The V gene is TRBV11-3, the J gene TRBJ1-1; possible D gene TRBD1, 6 bases. There are 13 residues in the CDR3. Germline lookup yields CDR1 SGHNT and CDR2 YENEEA.

The chain employs TRBV13 and TRBJ2-3; D uncertain. The germline V and J ends were trimmed by 4 bases and 5 bases, with 7 bases remaining between them. Germline V gene data show CDR1 as PRHDT and CDR2 as FYEKMQ (reference sequence). This CDR3 has 12 residues. This chain's CDR3 is CASSSLEDTQYF. The CDR3 nucleotides are TGTGCCAGCAGCTCCCTAGAAGATACGCAGTATTTT.

The V and J genes are TRBV4-1 and TRBJ1-4; D is unresolved. Per the germline V gene, CDR1 is MGHRA and CDR2 is YSYEKL. Trimming removed 2 bases at V and 11 bases at J, with 18 bases between. This CDR3 contains 15 residues. The CDR3 is CASSQPHRGSEKLFF. The CDR3 DNA follows: TGCGCCAGCAGCCAACCCCATCGAGGGTCGGAGAAACTGTTTTTT.

The rearrangement links TRBV30 to TRBJ1-1; no firm D call. This CDR3 is built from 11 residues. V was shortened by 3 bases and J by 10 bases, with 12 bases between the two germline ends. CDR1 is GTSNPN, CDR2 SVGIG, per germline (reference sequence). CDR3 coding DNA: TGTGCCTGGAGGGCGAGGGCGGGAGCTTTCTTT. Translation gives CAWRARAGAFF. Variable domain in full (rest from reference TRBV30 and TRBJ1-1): SQTIHQWPATLVQPVGSPLSLECTVEGTSNPNLYWYRQAAGRGLQLLFYSVGIGQISSEVPQNLSASRPQDRQFILSSKKLLLSDSGFYLCAWRARAGAFFGQGTRLTVV.

This clone was counted only a few times. The J gene is TRBJ2-7, the V gene TRBV18, with TRBD2 matching 9 bases. Looked up from germline, CDR1 is KGHSH and CDR2 is LQKENI. V dropped 3 bases and J dropped 0; count of bases not matched to a gene: 3. The CDR3 loop spans 15 amino acids. The CDR3 DNA is TGTGCCAGCTCACCCTCTAGCGGGGCCTCCTACGAGCAGTACTTC. It translates to CASSPSSGASYEQYF.

The table lists this clone with a few counts. DNA for the CDR3: TGTGCCAGCAGCGGGACAGGGGTTCTCCACGAGCAGTACTTC. The encoded protein is CASSGTGVLHEQYF. The V gene is TRBV6-5, the J gene TRBJ2-7; 10 nucleotides line up with TRBD1. The CDR3 sequence is 14 residues long. V dropped 6 bases and J dropped 5; count of bases not matched to a gene: 7. Germline V gene data show CDR1 as MNHEY and CDR2 as SVGAGI.

This clone was recorded once. The chain carries TRBV30 and TRBJ1-2; D might be TRBD1 (6 bases). V was trimmed by 2 bases and J by 10 bases, leaving 23 bases between them. Per germline, CDR1 GTSNPN and CDR2 SVGIG (reference sequence). This CDR3 is 15 amino acids long. The CDR3: CAWSSMRWTASSYTF. The CDR3 coding sequence is TGTGCCTGGAGTAGTATGAGGTGGACAGCCTCCTCCTACACCTTC.

This chain uses TRBV18 with TRBJ2-1, with 9 bases identical to TRBD1. Germline CDR1 KGHSH, CDR2 LQKENI. The V and J ends lost 10 bases and 3 bases, in that order; junction bases with no gene match: 7. The CDR3 loop spans 14 amino acids. CDR3 amino acids: CATAGTGYYNEQFF. The CDR3 bases are TGTGCCACCGCCGGGACAGGGTACTACAATGAGCAGTTCTTC.

CDR3 sequence (DNA): TGTGCCATCAGTGACGGAGGGGCTAGCACAGATACGCAGTATTTT. As protein: CAISDGGASTDTQYF. The V gene is TRBV10-3, the J gene TRBJ2-3, with D tentatively TRBD2 (6 bases). Trimming cost V 3 bases and J 0 bases, with 10 bases left between them. The CDR3 sequence is 15 residues long. In germline, CDR1 is ENHRY, CDR2 SYGVKD.

The chain employs TRBV2 and TRBJ2-3, with 10 nucleotides matching TRBD1. J gave up 3 bases and V 8 bases, and 5 bases lay outside the gene matches. The CDR3 runs to 14 residues. Germline assignment: CDR1 SNHLY and CDR2 FYNNEI. CDR3 sequence reads: CASEGDRGTDTQYF. The CDR3 DNA follows: TGTGCCAGCGAGGGGGACAGGGGTACAGATACGCAGTATTTT. Using reference TRBV2 and TRBJ2-3 for the parts outside the CDR3, the full variable domain is EPEVTQTPSHQVTQMGQEVILRCVPISNHLYFYWYRQILGQKVEFLVSFYNNEISEKSEIFDDQFSVERPDGSNFTLKIRSTKLEDSAMYFCASEGDRGTDTQYFGPGTRLTVL.